This TCR beta chain appears in the sequencing data of a study of CD8+CD57+ T cells in acquired aplastic anemia. Across the study: On average, healthy donors gave around 9.9 million reads for CD4+ cells.

In its sample, this clonotype was seen many times. Genomic DNA acted as the template from which TCR beta VDJ combination and CDR3 sequence profiling were carried out. One entry per CDR3 protein, called by TCRdb with MiXCR from the reads. The sample contains about 220,000 distinct CDR3 sequences, about 37% of which appear only once. This CDR3 comprises 15 residues. Germline CDR1 is SEHNR and CDR2 is FQNEAQ (reference sequence). The junction had 10 bases not matched to a gene; V was cut back by 7 bases and J by 7 bases. V usage is TRBV7-9 and J usage is TRBJ1-4, with 9 bases identical to TRBD1. The receptor was isolated from a human donor in good health, serving as a control. The sample consisted of sorted CD4+, CD8+, or CD8+CD57+ T cells (not recorded which) from PBMCs. The CDR3 loop reads CASTSSGTGSEKLFF. DNA for the CDR3: TGTGCCAGCACTTCCTCAGGGACAGGGAGTGAAAAACTGTTTTTT.